Listed below are T cell receptor beta chains from one sample, sequenced in a study of CD8 T cells in Susac syndrome. TCRdb redid the calling of the immunoSEQ multiplex PCR reads with MiXCR, one entry per CDR3 protein. In the table there are some 110,000 distinct CDR3 sequences, roughly 95% of which are singletons. The sequencing sample was made of CD8+ T cells from PBMCs. These receptors all stem from a human donor with Susac syndrome. Both conserved end residues are trimmed from each CDR3. Each record gives: V gene, J gene, CDR3 protein.

TRBV5-6	TRBJ2-6	ASSLGGSGANVLT
TRBV13	TRBJ1-1	ASSSPGTWDTEAF
TRBV4-1	TRBJ2-2	ASMQGGTGELF
TRBV4-2	TRBJ2-1	ASSQVALAGVNEQF
TRBV4-1	TRBJ1-5	ASSQASGSNQPQH
TRBV2	TRBJ2-4	ASSDGVAQY
TRBV29-1	TRBJ1-2	SDEPGGYT
TRBV6-2/TRBV6-3	TRBJ2-5	ASSLTTSGEETQY
TRBV27	TRBJ2-3	ASSFVGRSSTDTQY
TRBV27	TRBJ1-5	ASRGGLRNQPQH
TRBV6-2/TRBV6-3	TRBJ1-5	ASSYSQGRNQPQH
TRBV15	TRBJ2-2	ATSRARGPGELF
TRBV29-1	TRBJ2-1	SVHGTSANNEQF
TRBV5-4	TRBJ2-7	ASSPWGHLYEQY
TRBV12-5	TRBJ1-2	ASGPDLTGNYGYT
TRBV29-1	TRBJ2-2	SVEHENTGELF
TRBV14	TRBJ2-7	ASSQVSIREQY
TRBV7-8	TRBJ2-2	ASSLGTGPGELF
TRBV2	TRBJ2-1	ASSEAQDGPPNEQF
TRBV3-1	TRBJ2-7	ASSLAGAPVEQY
TRBV5-4	TRBJ1-1	ASSFEVGGTEAF
TRBV7-9	TRBJ1-1	ASSLGTGGLASSPTEAF
TRBV15	TRBJ1-6	ATSRDRQGRSPLH
TRBV20-1	TRBJ2-5	SARGGEGETQY